This is a list of T cell receptor beta chains from one sample in a study of post-analysis software for immune sequencing data. TCRdb analysed the PCR reads with MiXCR anew, one entry per CDR3 protein. The data hold a few hundred thousand distinct CDR3 sequences, with 40% to 55% observed a single time. Material: blood. These receptor sequences come from a girl aged 10 to 17 with multiple sclerosis. The CDR3 runs from the conserved cysteine through the conserved F or W. The order of the fields is V gene, D gene, J gene, clone size, CDR3 DNA, CDR3 protein. The D gene is left open where the match is weak. Clone size is shown for a subset of rows, as once, few, many or a class of expanded clone.

TRBV7-2	.	TRBJ2-5	.	TGTGCCAGCAGCTTAGGGGGCGAGCGCGCCCACGGGCAGTACTTC	CASSLGGERAHGQYF
TRBV6-1	.	TRBJ1-2	.	TGTGCCAGCAATAAGATTTCCCGGGGGAGTCTGAGCTATGGCTACACCTTC	CASNKISRGSLSYGYTF
TRBV5-1	TRBD2	TRBJ2-7	.	TGCGCCAGCAGCTTGGAGGGACTAGAGGCCTACGAGCAGTACTTC	CASSLEGLEAYEQYF
TRBV20-1	.	TRBJ2-7	.	TGCAGTGCTACACCGAATTCAGGGGCATCCTACGAGCAGTACTTC	CSATPNSGASYEQYF
TRBV28	.	TRBJ2-7	.	TGTGCCAGCCAAGTGGGGGGAGATACGTACGAGCAGTACTTC	CASQVGGDTYEQYF
TRBV20-1	TRBD2	TRBJ2-5	.	TGCAGCGCTAGCCCGCAGCCACTAGCGGGAGTCCCCCAGTACTTC	CSASPQPLAGVPQYF
TRBV27	TRBD2	TRBJ2-1	.	TGTGCCAGCAGTCCCTACCGGACTAGCGGGAGAGTAGAGCAGTTCTTC	CASSPYRTSGRVEQFF
TRBV5-1	.	TRBJ2-3	.	TGCGCCAGCAGCTATACGACAGGTCTACTCTCAGATACGCAGTATTTT	CASSYTTGLLSDTQYF
TRBV20-1	.	TRBJ2-1	.	TGCAGTGCTAGTTTCGGGGACAATGAGCAGTTCTTC	CSASFGDNEQFF
TRBV9	.	TRBJ2-1	.	TGTGCCAGCAGCGTAAGTGCCCTTAATGAGCAGTTCTTC	CASSVSALNEQFF
TRBV12-3/TRBV12-4	.	TRBJ2-3	.	TGTGCCAGCTCCTTTGGGAAGGGGCGCACAGATACGCAGTATTTT	CASSFGKGRTDTQYF
TRBV25-1	.	TRBJ2-7	few	TGTGCCAGCAGTGGGGTCTACGAGCAGTACTTC	CASSGVYEQYF
TRBV20-1	TRBD1	TRBJ2-7	.	TGCAGTGCTAGCCTCGACAGGGGCACCTACGAGCAGTACTTC	CSASLDRGTYEQYF
TRBV4-2	TRBD2	TRBJ2-3	.	TGTGCCAGCAGCCAAGCACTAGCGGGTAGCACAGATACGCAGTATTTT	CASSQALAGSTDTQYF
TRBV5-1	.	TRBJ2-5	.	TGCGCCAGCAGCCGTGGACAGTCACAAGAGACCCAGTACTTC	CASSRGQSQETQYF
TRBV6-6	.	TRBJ2-2	few	TGTGCCAGCAGTTACCGTTCCGGGGAGCTGTTTTTT	CASSYRSGELFF
TRBV29-1	.	TRBJ2-1	.	TGCAGCGTTGGAAAGGGACTGAGCTCCTACAATGAGCAGTTCTTC	CSVGKGLSSYNEQFF
TRBV5-6	.	TRBJ1-2	few	TGTGCCAGCAGCTTAGTCTCACAATCGGTTGGAGGCTACACCTTC	CASSLVSQSVGGYTF
TRBV7-6	.	TRBJ1-1	.	TGTGCCAGCAGCTTAGAACAGAACACTGAAGCTTTCTTT	CASSLEQNTEAFF
TRBV29-1	.	TRBJ2-1	.	TGCAGCGTTGTAGGGTATGCCGCCGAATCTTACAATGAGCAGTTCTTC	CSVVGYAAESYNEQFF
TRBV5-1	.	TRBJ1-6	once	TGCGCCAGCTCTAGTTCGGGCGATTCACCCCTCCACTTT	CASSSSGDSPLHF
TRBV7-3	.	TRBJ2-1	.	TGTGCCAGCAGCCCTACCCCCCGGAACCGTCGGGGCGGTGAGCAGTTCTTC	CASSPTPRNRRGGEQFF
TRBV10-3	.	TRBJ2-5	few	TGTGCCATCAGTGTAAACCCCCAAGAGACCCAGTACTTC	CAISVNPQETQYF
TRBV10-3	.	TRBJ1-1	.	TGTGCCATCAGTGATCAGGGGAGGGTGAGAACTGAAGCTTTCTTT	CAISDQGRVRTEAFF
TRBV12-3/TRBV12-4	.	TRBJ1-5	.	TGTGCCAGCAGTTTAACGCCCGGGGTCGGGCAGCCCCAGCATTTT	CASSLTPGVGQPQHF
TRBV20-1	.	TRBJ2-5	.	TGCAGTGCTACCGTTCAGGGGCGGTTGGGGACCCAGTACTTC	CSATVQGRLGTQYF
TRBV25-1	.	TRBJ2-1	.	TGTGCCAGCAGTGGGCTACCGTTGATGGATGAGCAGTTCTTC	CASSGLPLMDEQFF
TRBV20-1	.	TRBJ1-1	few	TGCAGTGCTCCCCGACGGGGGACAGCTTTCTTT	CSAPRRGTAFF
TRBV27	.	TRBJ1-2	.	TGTGCCAGCAGTTCCAGGGAAGGCTATGGCTACACCTTC	CASSSREGYGYTF
TRBV28	TRBD2	TRBJ2-7	.	TGTGCCAGCAGTTCCTCGACTAGCGGGAGTAGCGGGGTCTACGAGCAGTACTTC	CASSSSTSGSSGVYEQYF
TRBV12-3/TRBV12-4	.	TRBJ2-3	.	TGTGCCAGCAGTTTGACAGGACAAACAGATACGCAGTATTTT	CASSLTGQTDTQYF
TRBV7-2	.	TRBJ2-1	.	TGTGCCAGCAGCTTAGATGTGTACAATGAGCAGTTCTTC	CASSLDVYNEQFF
TRBV5-1	.	TRBJ2-3	few	TGCGCCAGCAGGACATCAACTAGCACAGATACGCAGTATTTT	CASRTSTSTDTQYF
TRBV6-5	.	TRBJ2-7	.	TGTGCCAGCAGTTACCGGCGCGCAGCCCACTACGAGCAGTACTTC	CASSYRRAAHYEQYF
TRBV5-1	.	TRBJ2-3	.	TGCGCCAGTACCCTTGCGATAGCTGGCACAGATACGCAGTATTTT	CASTLAIAGTDTQYF
TRBV6-6	TRBD1	TRBJ1-2	few	TGTGCCAGCAGTCCCTCCGGGACAGGGGAAGCCTATGGCTACACCTTC	CASSPSGTGEAYGYTF
TRBV20-1	.	TRBJ2-3	.	TGCAGTGCTAGTAGCCGTTCCGGAGATACGCAGTATTTT	CSASSRSGDTQYF
TRBV12-3/TRBV12-4	.	TRBJ2-7	many	TGTGCCAGCAGTTATACCCGAGACGGCGAGCAGTACTTC	CASSYTRDGEQYF
TRBV27	.	TRBJ1-5	.	TGTGCCAGCAGTTTAACCGGGACCCGAGGAGGCAATCAGCCCCAGCATTTT	CASSLTGTRGGNQPQHF
TRBV5-8	TRBD2	TRBJ2-3	.	TGTGCCAGCAGCTGGGGGGGACGCACAGATACGCAGTATTTT	CASSWGGRTDTQYF